Listed below are T cell receptor beta chains from one sample, sequenced in a study of beta chain features in type 1 diabetes. The protocol was immunoSEQ multiplex PCR, while the TCRdb copy is restricted to in-frame clones and leaves out a portion. This table holds a few hundred thousand clones, approximately 16% found once. The sequenced sample consisted of naive CD4+ T cells from blood. These TCRs come from a man aged 30-40 years with type 1 diabetes. The CDR3 runs from the conserved cysteine through the conserved F or W. The D gene is left open where the match is weak. Only part of the rows carry a size: once, few, many, or a class if the clone is expanded.

TRBV6-4	.	TRBJ1-1	.	15	TGTGCCAGCAGTGAAACGGGACTTGGTTTCGTTGAAGCTTTCTTT	CASSETGLGFVEAFF
TRBV7-9	once	TRBJ2-7	TRBD1	14	TGTGCCAGCAGCCCTGGACAGGGAAACTACGAGCAGTACTTC	CASSPGQGNYEQYF
TRBV5-1	few	TRBJ2-5	TRBD1	14	TGCGCCAGCAGCTTGGACGGGACAGCAGAGACCCAGTACTTC	CASSLDGTAETQYF
TRBV6-1	.	TRBJ2-1	TRBD1	14	TGTGCCAGCAGGGACCGGGACAGGGAGAATGAGCAGTTCTTC	CASRDRDRENEQFF
TRBV7-2	.	TRBJ1-1	.	12	TGTGCCAGCAGCTCACTACCGACTGAAGCTTTCTTT	CASSSLPTEAFF
TRBV2	once	TRBJ2-3	TRBD2	16	TGTGCCAGCAGCCAAAGCGGGAGTCCGTCCACAGATACGCAGTATTTT	CASSQSGSPSTDTQYF
TRBV7-9	few	TRBJ1-4	.	14	TGTGCCAGCAGCTTAGACAGTCTTAATGAAAAACTGTTTTTT	CASSLDSLNEKLFF
TRBV28	.	TRBJ1-5	.	12	TGTGCCAGCAGTTCGACCGATCAGCCCCAGCATTTT	CASSSTDQPQHF
TRBV29-1	few	TRBJ1-5	.	15	TGCAGCGTTGTTTTAGGGGGGCAACGCAATCAGCCCCAGCATTTT	CSVVLGGQRNQPQHF
TRBV23-1	few	TRBJ2-3	.	16	TGCGCCAGCAGTCACCCGGGACAACCTAGCACAGATACGCAGTATTTT	CASSHPGQPSTDTQYF
TRBV10-1	few	TRBJ2-6	.	13	TGCGCCAGCAGTGACGGGCTTGCCAACGTCCTGACTTTC	CASSDGLANVLTF
TRBV7-9	few	TRBJ1-5	.	14	TGTGCCAGCAGCCCTTCGATGGGGAGTCAGCCCCAGCATTTT	CASSPSMGSQPQHF
TRBV25-1	few	TRBJ2-7	.	11	TGTGCCAGCAGTGGTTACTACGAGCAGTACTTC	CASSGYYEQYF
TRBV11-2	few	TRBJ2-7	.	14	TGTGCCAGCAGCTTAGACCCTAGACGATACGAGCAGTACTTC	CASSLDPRRYEQYF
TRBV7-2	.	TRBJ1-2	TRBD1	14	TGTGCCAGCAGCCCCTTGGACAGGGCGGGTGGCTACACCTTC	CASSPLDRAGGYTF
TRBV5-4	few	TRBJ2-5	.	15	TGTGCCAGCAGCTTCGCGGACAGCTTCCAAGAGACCCAGTACTTC	CASSFADSFQETQYF
TRBV10-2	.	TRBJ2-1	.	14	TGCGCCAGCAGTGTGGAGGGGATAGGCAATGAGCAGTTCTTC	CASSVEGIGNEQFF
TRBV2	few	TRBJ2-4	.	14	TGTGCCAGCAGTGCGCGTCAGGGCGGAAACATTCAGTACTTC	CASSARQGGNIQYF
TRBV18	few	TRBJ2-5	.	14	TGTGCCAGCTCACCAGCGCCAGTCCAAGAGACCCAGTACTTC	CASSPAPVQETQYF
TRBV10-1	few	TRBJ2-6	.	17	TGCGCCAGCAGTGAGTATTGGGACACCGCTGGGGCCAACGTCCTGACTTTC	CASSEYWDTAGANVLTF
TRBV4-3	.	TRBJ2-5	TRBD2	14	TGCGCCAGCAGCTCGAGCGGGAGTAGAGAGACCCAGTACTTC	CASSSSGSRETQYF
TRBV30	.	TRBJ1-4	.	14	TGTGCCTGGAGTGTGAGAGGGGTAAATGAAAAACTGTTTTTT	CAWSVRGVNEKLFF
TRBV10-3	few	TRBJ2-7	.	11	TGTGCCATCAGTGAGGACACGGTGAAATACTTC	CAISEDTVKYF
TRBV6-6	.	TRBJ2-5	.	11	TGTGCCAGCAGTTGGCAAGAGACCCAGTACTTC	CASSWQETQYF
TRBV18	.	TRBJ2-3	TRBD2	14	TGTGCCGCGAAAGAGGGCGGGAGGCACGGTACGCAGTATTTT	CAAKEGGRHGTQYF
TRBV10-3	few	TRBJ2-7	TRBD1	15	TGTGCCATCAGTGAGTCTTTAGGGACAGGGGGCGAGCAGTACTTC	CAISESLGTGGEQYF
TRBV7-8	.	TRBJ2-7	.	13	TGTGCCAGCAGCTTAGTAGTAGGGTCCGAGCAGTACTTC	CASSLVVGSEQYF
TRBV14	.	TRBJ2-1	TRBD2	15	TGTGCCAGCAGCCAAGTTGGGACTAGCGGCAATGAGCAGTTCTTC	CASSQVGTSGNEQFF
TRBV19	few	TRBJ2-7	.	15	TGTGCCAGTAGTATATTCGGGACTGATTCCTACGAGCAGTACTTC	CASSIFGTDSYEQYF
TRBV30	few	TRBJ1-2	TRBD1	12	TGTTCGGGACAGGGGTTTAACTATGGCTACACCTTC	CSGQGFNYGYTF
TRBV5-1	few	TRBJ2-5	.	13	TGCGCCAGCGTCGGGACACCAGGGGAGACCCAGTACTTC	CASVGTPGETQYF
TRBV4-1	.	TRBJ2-7	.	14	TGCGCCAGCAGCCAAGTCGGCAGGCCTTACGAGCAGTACTTC	CASSQVGRPYEQYF
TRBV29-1	few	TRBJ2-5	.	13	TGCAGCGTAGGCCCCAGGGGCAGCGAGACCCAGTACTTC	CSVGPRGSETQYF
TRBV29-1	few	TRBJ2-1	TRBD2	14	TGCAGCGTTGCTACTAGCGGGTTCTACAATGAGCAGTTCTTC	CSVATSGFYNEQFF
TRBV7-2	.	TRBJ2-5	TRBD1	14	TGTGCCAGCAGCTTAGACAGGGGGCGGGAGACCCAGTACTTC	CASSLDRGRETQYF
TRBV5-1	once	TRBJ2-3	.	14	TGCGCCAGCAGCTTCGTTGGAAGCACAGATACGCAGTATTTT	CASSFVGSTDTQYF
TRBV19	.	TRBJ2-1	.	15	TGTGCCAGTAGTATAATGCTAGCTTCCTACAATGAGCAGTTCTTC	CASSIMLASYNEQFF
TRBV4-3	few	TRBJ2-5	.	14	TGCGCCAGCAGCCAAGATCGAGCCCGGAATGCCCAGTACTTC	CASSQDRARNAQYF
TRBV4-2	.	TRBJ2-7	TRBD1	15	TGTGCCAGCAGCCCAACAGGGGCAGGGCCCTACGAGCAGTACTTC	CASSPTGAGPYEQYF
TRBV9	few	TRBJ2-3	.	14	TGTGCCAGCAGCGTTAGCGCTAGCACAGATACGCAGTATTTT	CASSVSASTDTQYF
TRBV5-6	.	TRBJ2-5	.	12	TGTGCCAGCAGCTTCGGGAGTCAGACCCAGTACTTC	CASSFGSQTQYF
TRBV4-2	.	TRBJ1-1	TRBD1	15	TGTGCCACCAAAGACCTAGACAGGGGGAACACTGAAGCTTTCTTT	CATKDLDRGNTEAFF
TRBV7-9	.	TRBJ1-2	TRBD1	15	TGTGCCAGCAGCCACGAACCGGGACAGGTCTATGGCTACACCTTC	CASSHEPGQVYGYTF
TRBV27	.	TRBJ2-7	.	15	TGTGCCAGCAGTTTCCAGGTCGGCGTAACCTACGAGCAGTACTTC	CASSFQVGVTYEQYF